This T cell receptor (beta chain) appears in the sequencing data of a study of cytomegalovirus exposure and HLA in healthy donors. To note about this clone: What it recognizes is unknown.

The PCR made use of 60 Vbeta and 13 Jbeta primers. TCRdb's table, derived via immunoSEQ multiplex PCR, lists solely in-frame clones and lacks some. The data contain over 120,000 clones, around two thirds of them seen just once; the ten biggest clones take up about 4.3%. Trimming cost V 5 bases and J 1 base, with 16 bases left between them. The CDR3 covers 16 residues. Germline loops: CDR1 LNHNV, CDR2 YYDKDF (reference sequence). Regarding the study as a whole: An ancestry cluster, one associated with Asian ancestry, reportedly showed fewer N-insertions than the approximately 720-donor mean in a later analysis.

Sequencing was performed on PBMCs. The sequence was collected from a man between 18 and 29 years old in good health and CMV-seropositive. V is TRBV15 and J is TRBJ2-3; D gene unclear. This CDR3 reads CATSPLSSYGTDTQYF. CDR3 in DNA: TGTGCCACCAGCCCACTGAGTTCTTACGGCACAGATACGCAGTATTTT.